The 11 T cell receptor beta chains below all came from one sample that was sequenced in a study of blood T cell repertoires in COVID-19. Repertoires were generated with immunoSEQ multiplex PCR, while TCRdb's copy carries only in-frame clones and drops some. The data show about 100,000 clones, 65% to 90% seen once. The sample comprised peripheral blood. These receptors were obtained from a man aged 55 to 70 with acute or convalescent COVID-19.

This chain joins TRBV7-2 and TRBJ2-7, with 9 nucleotides matching TRBD1. Trimming cost V 6 bases and J 3 bases; bases outside gene matches: 15. The CDR3 loop spans 17 amino acids. CDR1 and CDR2 from the germline V gene are SGHTA and FQGNSA. The CDR3 DNA reads TGTGCCAGCAGAGCCGGGACAGGGAACGTTATTGGCTACGAGCAGTACTTC. It translates to CASRAGTGNVIGYEQYF.

In this sample, this clone turned up a few times. This chain links TRBV5-6 with TRBJ1-1, with a tentative D call TRBD1 (5 bases). The germline CDR1 and CDR2 sequences are SGHDT and YYEEEE. Trimming left V 2 bases short and J 1 base short, with 12 bases between. This CDR3 has 15 residues. CDR3 DNA sequence: TGTGCCAGCAGCTTACCACAGACAGCGAACACTGAAGCTTTCTTT. Translating gives CASSLPQTANTEAFF.

This clone was seen a single time. The V call is TRBV4-1, the J call TRBJ1-6; 7 nucleotides align to TRBD1. The CDR3 is made up of 17 amino acids. The V segment lost 2 bases and the J segment 7 bases; nucleotides outside the gene matches: 11. In germline, CDR1 is MGHRA, CDR2 YSYEKL. CDR3 nucleotides: TGCGCCAGCAGCCAATTAGGATTTGGGACAGTGAATTCACCCCTCCACTTT. Its translation is CASSQLGFGTVNSPLHF.

J is TRBJ1-1 and V is TRBV19; D gene ambiguous. V shed 7 bases and J shed 1 base, with 10 bases lying between them. Germline V CDR1 and CDR2: LNHDA, SQIVND (reference sequence). The CDR3 extends over 13 amino acids. Here the CDR3 reads CASKSSRNTEAFF. In DNA, the CDR3 is TGTGCCAGTAAGAGCTCAAGGAACACTGAAGCTTTCTTT.

The chain couples TRBV29-1 to TRBJ1-1; no clear D gene. Per germline, CDR1 SQVTM and CDR2 ANQGSEA. The CDR3 extends over 12 amino acids. V lost 7 bases and J 1 base, leaving 10 bases between the germline ends. CDR3 loop: CSGTFGNTEAFF. In DNA form, the CDR3 reads TGCAGCGGCACCTTCGGGAACACTGAAGCTTTCTTT.

The J gene is TRBJ1-2, the V gene TRBV5-1, with a possible D match to TRBD1 (6 bases). V was clipped by 0 bases and J by 6 bases, with 9 bases between them. The CDR3 consists of 13 residues. Germline V gives CDR1 SGHRS, CDR2 YFSETQ. CDR3 amino acids: CASSLEGVDGYTF. CDR3 nucleotides: TGCGCCAGCAGCTTGGAGGGGGTGGATGGCTACACCTTC. Together with reference TRBV5-1 and TRBJ1-2, the CDR3 gives the full variable domain: KAGVTQTPRYLIKTRGQQVTLSCSPISGHRSVSWYQQTPGQGLQFLFEYFSETQRNKGNFPGRFSGRQFSNSRSEMNVSTLELGDSALYLCASSLEGVDGYTFGSGTRLTVV.

V and J are TRBV7-2 and TRBJ2-7; D may be TRBD1 (5 bases). This CDR3 is 14 amino acids long. Trimming took 5 bases from V and 4 from J, leaving 15 bases between them. CDR1 SGHTA and CDR2 FQGNSA come from the germline V gene. CDR3 coding DNA: TGTGCCAGCAGCACCCGACAGTCTGGGTACGAGCAGTACTTC. It is translated as CASSTRQSGYEQYF.

The chain joins TRBV12-3 or TRBV12-4 to TRBJ1-1; no firm D call. This CDR3 has 12 amino acids. Trimming removed 3 bases at V and 5 bases at J, with 7 bases between. In DNA, the CDR3 is TGTGCCAGCAGTTTCGGGAATACTGAAGCTTTCTTT. It yields the protein CASSFGNTEAFF.

The V and J genes are TRBV5-1 and TRBJ1-6, with 12 nucleotides matching TRBD1. This CDR3 contains 17 residues. Germline V CDR1 and CDR2: SGHRS, YFSETQ. V was pared by 0 bases and J by 7 bases, with 5 bases of the junction left unmatched. The DNA of the CDR3 is TGCGCCAGCAGCTTGGAGGGACAGGGGGCGTTCAATTCACCCCTCCACTTT. Translated: CASSLEGQGAFNSPLHF.

This chain joins TRBV30 and TRBJ1-2; D call uncertain. Trimming took off 0 bases at V and 3 bases at J, with 11 bases between the two ends. This CDR3 is 14 amino acids long. In germline, CDR1 is GTSNPN, CDR2 SVGIG (reference sequence). Here the CDR3 reads CAWSVTGGYYGYTF. The CDR3 nucleotides read TGTGCCTGGAGTGTAACGGGAGGCTACTATGGCTACACCTTC.

The chain couples TRBV27 to TRBJ2-7; D is ambiguous. Looked up from germline, CDR1 is MNHEY and CDR2 is SMNVEV (reference sequence). Trimming stripped 5 bases from V and 3 bases from J, with 11 bases between. The CDR3 totals 13 residues. The DNA of the CDR3 is TGTGCCAGCAGTCGACAAATGTTCTACGAGCAGTACTTC. Encoded protein: CASSRQMFYEQYF.